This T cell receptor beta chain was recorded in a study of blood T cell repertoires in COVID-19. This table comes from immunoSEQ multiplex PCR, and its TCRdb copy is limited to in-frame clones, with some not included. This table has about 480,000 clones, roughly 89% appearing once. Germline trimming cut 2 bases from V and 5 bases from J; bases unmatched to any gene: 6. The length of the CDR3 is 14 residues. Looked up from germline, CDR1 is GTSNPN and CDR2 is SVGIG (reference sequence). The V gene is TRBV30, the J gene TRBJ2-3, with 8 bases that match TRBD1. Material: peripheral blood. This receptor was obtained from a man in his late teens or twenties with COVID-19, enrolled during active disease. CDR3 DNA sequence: TGTGCCTGGAGTAGGTCAGGGGGCTTAGATACGCAGTATTTT. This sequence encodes CAWSRSGGLDTQYF.